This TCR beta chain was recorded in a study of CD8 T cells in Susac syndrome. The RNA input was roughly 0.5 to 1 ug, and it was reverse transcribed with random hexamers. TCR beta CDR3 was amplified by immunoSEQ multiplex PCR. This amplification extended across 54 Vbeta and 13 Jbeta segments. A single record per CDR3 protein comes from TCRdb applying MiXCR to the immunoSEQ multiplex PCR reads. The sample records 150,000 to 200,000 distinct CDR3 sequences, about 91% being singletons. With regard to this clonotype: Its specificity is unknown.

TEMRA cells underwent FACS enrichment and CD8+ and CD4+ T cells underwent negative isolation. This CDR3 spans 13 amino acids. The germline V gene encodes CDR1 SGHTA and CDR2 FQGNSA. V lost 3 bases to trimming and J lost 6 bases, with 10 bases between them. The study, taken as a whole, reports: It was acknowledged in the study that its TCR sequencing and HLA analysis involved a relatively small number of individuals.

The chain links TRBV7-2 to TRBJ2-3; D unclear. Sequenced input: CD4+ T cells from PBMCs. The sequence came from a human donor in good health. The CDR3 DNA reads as TGTGCCAGCAGCTTCTTGGGCGCCGATACGCAGTATTTT. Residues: CASSFLGADTQYF.